The clone carrying this T cell receptor beta chain was counted a few times. The sample originates from a study of T cell repertoires in cytomegalovirus infection. TCRdb re-called the reads through MiXCR, storing one row per CDR3 protein. The sample includes some 180,000 distinct CDR3 sequences, 17% seen only once; the top ten take approximately 25%. Germline values: CDR1 LGHNT, CDR2 FRNRAP. Trimming removed 6 bases at V and 0 bases at J, with 5 bases between. The CDR3 extends over 12 amino acids. This clonotype was obtained from a human donor in good health (CMV status not recorded). Some clones in this sample may be carry-over from other donors' samples. This chain uses TRBV12-5 with TRBJ1-1; D ambiguous. The sequenced sample consisted of CD8+ T cells from PBMCs. CDR3 in amino acids: CASGLMNTEAFF. The CDR3 DNA sequence: TGTGCTAGTGGGCTGATGAACACTGAAGCTTTCTTT.